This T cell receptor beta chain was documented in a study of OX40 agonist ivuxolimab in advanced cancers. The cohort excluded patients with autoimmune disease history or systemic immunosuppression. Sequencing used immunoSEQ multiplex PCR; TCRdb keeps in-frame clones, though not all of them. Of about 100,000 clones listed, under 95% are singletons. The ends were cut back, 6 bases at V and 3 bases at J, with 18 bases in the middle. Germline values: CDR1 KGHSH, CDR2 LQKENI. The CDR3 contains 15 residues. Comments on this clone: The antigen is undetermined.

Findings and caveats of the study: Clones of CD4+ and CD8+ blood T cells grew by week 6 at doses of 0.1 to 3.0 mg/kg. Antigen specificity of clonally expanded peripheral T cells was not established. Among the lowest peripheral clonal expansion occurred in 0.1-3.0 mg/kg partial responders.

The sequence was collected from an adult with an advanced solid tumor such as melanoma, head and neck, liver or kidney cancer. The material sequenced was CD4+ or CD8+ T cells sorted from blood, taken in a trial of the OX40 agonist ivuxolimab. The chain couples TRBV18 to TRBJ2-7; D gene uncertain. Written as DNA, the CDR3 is TGTGCCAGCTCCCGACTCCCGACGGACCTCTACGAGCAGTACTTC. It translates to CASSRLPTDLYEQYF. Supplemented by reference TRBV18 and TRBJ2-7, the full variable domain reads NAGVMQNPRHLVRRRGQEARLRCSPMKGHSHVYWYRQLPEEGLKFMVYLQKENIIDESGMPKERFSAEFPKEGPSILRIQQVVRGDSAAYFCASSRLPTDLYEQYFGPGTRLTVT.